Each of the 9 T cell receptor beta chains below was sequenced from the same sample in a study of T cells in Graves' hyperthyroidism and ophthalmopathy. Amplified regions were TCR beta CDR3 sequences from RNA transcripts. TCR CDR3 underwent first-round RT-PCR with the HTBI primer set. TCRdb called the multiplex PCR reads again in MiXCR, with one record for every CDR3 protein. The sample records fewer than 250,000 distinct CDR3 sequences, roughly 18% being singletons. Input material: blood. These receptors originate from a man aged 45-65 years with Graves' hyperthyroidism.

This clonotype was seen a few times. V gene TRBV5-1 combines with J gene TRBJ2-1, with D perhaps matching TRBD2 (5 bases). The germline V and J ends were trimmed by 5 bases and 2 bases, with 14 bases remaining between them. The CDR3 is 15 amino acids. CDR1 and CDR2 from the germline V gene are SGHRS and YFSETQ. The CDR3, as DNA: TGCGCCAGCAGATTCGGAGCGGCTACCTACAATGAGCAGTTCTTC. Its protein is CASRFGAATYNEQFF.

In this sample, this clonotype turned up many times. The chain joins TRBV12-3 or TRBV12-4 to TRBJ2-3, with D unclear. The CDR3 extends over 13 amino acids. The V and J ends lost 6 bases and 5 bases respectively, with 12 bases between them. DNA for the CDR3: TGTGCCAGCAGCCGATGGGCCGAAGATACGCAGTATTTT. Its translation: CASSRWAEDTQYF.

Comment on this clonotype: A much bigger clone sits one base away, suggesting this may be a read error. The CDR3 end shows no conserved phenylalanine or tryptophan, and so a read error is likely. This sequence joins TRBV12-3 or TRBV12-4 and TRBJ2-1; 9 positions match TRBD1. V dropped 3 bases and J dropped 7; count of bases not matched to a gene: 4. CDR3 length: 14 residues. CDR3 region: CASSFRDRVNEQFL. CDR3 nucleotide sequence: TGTGCCAGCAGTTTCCGGGACAGGGTTAATGAGCAGTTCCTC.

The J gene is TRBJ1-3, the V gene TRBV5-6, with TRBD1 as a possible D gene (6 bases). The CDR3 spans 16 residues. Germline assignment: CDR1 SGHDT and CDR2 YYEEEE. V was shortened by 0 bases and J by 4 bases, with 14 bases between the two germline ends. CDR3 coding DNA: TGTGCCAGCAGCTTGGAGGCGGGGGCTAACGGAAACACCATATATTTT. Translated: CASSLEAGANGNTIYF.

This clonotype was recorded at least ten times. The chain recombines TRBV20-1 with TRBJ2-5; TRBD2 agrees at 8 bases. CDR1 and CDR2 from the germline V gene are DFQATT and SNEGSKA (reference sequence). This CDR3 contains 15 residues. V trimming: 0 bases; J trimming: 4 bases; junction bases outside the gene matches: 7. The CDR3: CSARDGTRSVETQYF. CDR3 nucleotide sequence: TGCAGTGCTAGAGATGGGACTAGATCGGTAGAGACCCAGTACTTC.

This clonotype showed up many times. The chain recombines TRBV5-1 with TRBJ2-3, with no clear D. Germline assignment: CDR1 SGHRS and CDR2 YFSETQ. The CDR3 loop spans 15 amino acids. Deletions cut 4 bases from V and 0 bases from J, with 12 bases between. This chain's CDR3 is CASSPTPASTDTQYF. DNA of the CDR3: TGCGCCAGCAGCCCGACACCGGCTAGCACAGATACGCAGTATTTT.

This chain joins TRBV14 and TRBJ1-6; D is ambiguous. CDR3 length: 15 residues. Trimming pared 1 base from V and 7 bases from J, leaving 11 bases between. From germline, CDR1 is SGHDN and CDR2 FVKESK. CDR3 sequence (DNA): TGTGCCAGCAGCCAAGTGGTACCTTTGAATTCACCCCTCCACTTT. Its protein product is CASSQVVPLNSPLHF.

This clonotype was counted a few times. CDR3 sequence: CASSLGPREQYF. CDR3 nucleotide sequence: TGTGCCAGCAGCTTGGGCCCTCGGGAGCAGTACTTC. V usage is TRBV5-4 and J usage is TRBJ2-7; the D is unclear. V lost 0 bases to trimming and J lost 7 bases, with 8 bases between them. The CDR3 is made up of 12 amino acids. CDR1 and CDR2 from the germline V gene are SGHNT and YYREEE (reference sequence).

This clonotype was observed many times. The chain uses TRBV24-1 and TRBJ2-3; a weak D match, TRBD1 (6 bases). This CDR3 region has 15 residues. Germline CDR1 reads KGHDR; CDR2 reads SFDVKD. Trimming pared 4 bases from V and 9 bases from J, leaving 19 bases between. Written as DNA, the CDR3 is TGTGCCACCAGTGAGGCCCAGGGACAACCGATGACGCAGTATTTT. Translated, it gives CATSEAQGQPMTQYF.